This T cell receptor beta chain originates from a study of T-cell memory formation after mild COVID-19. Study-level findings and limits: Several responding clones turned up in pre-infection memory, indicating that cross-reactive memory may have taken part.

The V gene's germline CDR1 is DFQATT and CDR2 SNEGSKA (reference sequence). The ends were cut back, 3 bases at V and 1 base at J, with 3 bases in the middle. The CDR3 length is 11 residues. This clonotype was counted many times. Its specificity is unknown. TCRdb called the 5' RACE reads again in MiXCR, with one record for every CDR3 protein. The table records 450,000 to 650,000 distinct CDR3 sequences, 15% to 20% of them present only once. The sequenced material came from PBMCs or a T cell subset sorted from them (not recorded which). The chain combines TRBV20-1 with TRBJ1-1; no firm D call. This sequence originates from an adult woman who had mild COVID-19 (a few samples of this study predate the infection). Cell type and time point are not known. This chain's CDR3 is CSARANTEAFF. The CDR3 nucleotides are TGCAGTGCTAGGGCGAACACTGAAGCTTTCTTT.